The 3 T cell receptor beta chains below were found in one sample sequenced in a study of T cell repertoires in cytomegalovirus infection. TCRdb fed the reads into MiXCR, producing one record per CDR3 protein. The sample has fewer than 400,000 distinct CDR3 sequences, over 15% seen once. Sequenced sample: PBMCs. The origin of the receptors is a human donor in good health (CMV status not recorded). Some clones in this sample may be carry-over from other donors' samples.

This clonotype was detected many times. The chain couples TRBV7-2 to TRBJ1-3, with D maybe TRBD1 (5 bases). There are 16 residues in the CDR3. The V end was cut by 5 bases, the J end by 3 bases, with 17 bases between. The V gene's germline CDR1 is SGHTA and CDR2 FQGNSA. The CDR3 DNA follows: TGTGCCAGCAGCCAGGACACCTTCCTCTATGGAAACACCATATATTTT. This gives the protein CASSQDTFLYGNTIYF.

V and J are TRBV12-5 and TRBJ2-2, with a weak D call TRBD2 (5 bases). V lost 7 bases, J lost 6 bases, and 18 bases lay in between. CDR3 length: 15 amino acids. Germline V gene data show CDR1 as LGHNT and CDR2 as FRNRAP. The DNA for the CDR3 is TGTGCTAGTGTTCCTACGCCGGGAAACTCCGGGGAGCTGTTTTTT. It yields the protein CASVPTPGNSGELFF.

This clonotype has just a few counts. V gene TRBV19 combines with J gene TRBJ2-3; 7 bases map to TRBD1. The CDR3 totals 13 residues. CDR1 LNHDA and CDR2 SQIVND come from the germline V gene (reference sequence). V dropped 8 bases and J dropped 4; count of bases not matched to a gene: 6. Here the CDR3 DNA reads TGTGCCAGTGGCCCTCAGGGGGCAGATACGCAGTATTTT. Protein sequence: CASGPQGADTQYF. The variable domain in full, with the rest retrieved from reference TRBV19 and TRBJ2-3, is DGGITQSPKYLFRKEGQNVTLSCEQNLNHDAMYWYRQDPGQGLRLIYYSQIVNDFQKGDIAEGYSVSREKKESFPLTVTSAQKNPTAFYLCASGPQGADTQYFGPGTRLTVL.